This is a list of T cell receptor beta chains from one sample in a study of blood T cell repertoires in COVID-19. Profiled with immunoSEQ multiplex PCR; TCRdb holds only in-frame clones, not every one. The repertoire includes about 300,000 clones, 83% of them detected once, and around a tenth sits in the top ten. The sample was peripheral blood. These receptors all come from a woman in her forties or fifties who had recovered from COVID-19. CDR3s include the opening cysteine and the closing phenylalanine or tryptophan. The D gene is left open where the match is weak. Some rows mark clone size as missing; the rest say once, few, many or name a class of expanded clone.

j_gene | abundance | v_gene | d_gene | CDR3aa | CDR3nt
TRBJ2-2 | - | TRBV9 | - | CASSASRDYVTGELFF | TGTGCCAGCAGCGCCTCGCGAGACTACGTCACCGGGGAGCTGTTTTTT
TRBJ2-5 | few | TRBV11-1 | - | CASRRALEEETQYF | TGTGCCAGCCGGAGAGCGTTGGAAGAAGAGACCCAGTACTTC
TRBJ1-1 | - | TRBV6-5 | - | CASSWGDTEAFF | TGTGCCAGCAGTTGGGGGGACACTGAAGCTTTCTTT
TRBJ2-1 | - | TRBV6-2/TRBV6-3 | - | CASSYSQSEQFF | TGTGCCAGCAGCTACTCACAGAGTGAGCAGTTCTTC
TRBJ2-7 | - | TRBV12-3/TRBV12-4 | TRBD1 | CASSPGQGYEQYF | TGTGCCAGCAGCCCGGGACAGGGCTACGAGCAGTACTTT
TRBJ1-1 | - | TRBV28 | - | CASSLSGAREAFF | TGTGCCAGCAGTCTTTCAGGGGCCCGGGAAGCTTTCTTT
TRBJ2-2 | - | TRBV7-2 | - | CASSLAAQGFGELFF | TGTGCCAGCAGCTTAGCTGCTCAGGGATTCGGGGAGCTGTTTTTT
TRBJ2-3 | - | TRBV4-3 | TRBD2 | CASSQDERGRGTDTQYF | TGCGCCAGCAGCCAAGATGAGCGGGGGCGCGGCACAGATACGCAGTATTTT
TRBJ2-4 | - | TRBV29-1 | - | CSVERLAGIAKNIQYF | TGCAGCGTTGAACGGTTGGCGGGGATAGCCAAAAACATTCAGTACTTC
TRBJ2-6 | - | TRBV5-5 | - | CASSLYRTGANVLTF | TGTGCCAGCAGCTTGTATCGGACAGGGGCCAACGTCCTGACTTTC
TRBJ1-5 | - | TRBV28 | - | CASVIAQGIQPQHF | TGTGCCAGCGTCATAGCCCAGGGGATTCAGCCCCAGCATTTT
TRBJ2-5 | - | TRBV11-1 | - | CASSLDRFLQETQYF | TGTGCCAGCAGCTTAGACAGATTCTTACAAGAGACCCAGTACTTC
TRBJ2-1 | - | TRBV30 | TRBD2 | CAWSKLAGGNEQFF | TGTGCCTGGAGTAAGCTAGCGGGGGGTAATGAGCAGTTCTTC
TRBJ2-7 | once | TRBV7-9 | TRBD2 | CASSPSTSPEQYF | TGTGCCAGCAGCCCCTCGACTAGCCCCGAGCAGTACTTC
TRBJ2-3 | - | TRBV5-4 | TRBD2 | CASSLRVGGASDTQYF | TGTGCCAGCAGCTTGCGAGTCGGGGGGGCTTCAGATACGCAGTATTTT
TRBJ1-4 | - | TRBV6-5 | - | CASSYSSNEKLFF | TGTGCCAGCAGTTACTCGTCGAATGAAAAACTGTTTTTT
TRBJ1-5 | - | TRBV2 | - | CASNLWGNNQPQHF | TGTGCCAGCAATCTCTGGGGCAACAATCAGCCCCAGCATTTT
TRBJ2-7 | - | TRBV6-5 | TRBD1 | CASSYSGTGSYEQYF | TGTGCCAGCAGTTACTCGGGGACAGGGAGCTACGAGCAGTACTTC
TRBJ1-2 | - | TRBV11-2 | TRBD1 | CASSFTQGAKGYTF | TGTGCCAGCAGCTTCACTCAGGGGGCAAAGGGCTACACCTTC
TRBJ2-7 | - | TRBV18 | TRBD2 | CASSPPGLAEIAEQYF | TGTGCCAGCTCACCACCAGGACTAGCGGAAATCGCGGAGCAGTACTTC
TRBJ2-2 | - | TRBV10-3 | - | CAISDTNGVGGELFF | TGTGCCATCAGTGATACCAACGGGGTAGGCGGGGAGCTGTTTTTT
TRBJ2-1 | - | TRBV24-1 | TRBD1 | CATPKGTGQNEQFF | TGTGCCACCCCCAAGGGGACAGGTCAAAATGAGCAGTTCTTC
TRBJ2-5 | - | TRBV4-1 | - | CASSQEPDTQETQYF | TGCGCCAGCAGCCAAGAACCGGACACCCAAGAGACCCAGTACTTC
TRBJ2-2 | - | TRBV7-2 | - | CASSFQEQGGNTGELFF | TGTGCCAGCAGCTTTCAAGAACAGGGTGGGAACACCGGGGAGCTGTTTTTT
TRBJ2-5 | - | TRBV28 | TRBD2 | CASSFPTSGDQETQYF | TGTGCCAGCAGTTTCCCGACTAGCGGGGACCAAGAGACCCAGTACTTC
TRBJ1-5 | - | TRBV30 | - | CAWSVQGNQPQHF | TGTGCCTGGAGTGTACAGGGCAATCAGCCCCAGCATTTT
TRBJ2-7 | few | TRBV30 | - | CAWSVKSSYEQYF | TGTGCCTGGAGTGTCAAATCATCCTACGAGCAGTACTTC
TRBJ2-3 | - | TRBV7-2 | - | CASSLTGADTQYF | TGTGCCAGCAGCTTAACGGGAGCAGATACGCAGTATTTT
TRBJ2-7 | - | TRBV19 | - | CASSIDSQLNSYEQYF | TGTGCCAGTAGTATAGACTCACAGCTAAACTCCTACGAGCAGTACTTC
TRBJ1-1 | once | TRBV9 | TRBD1 | CASSAAGGNTEAFF | TGTGCCAGCAGCGCCGCAGGGGGGAACACTGAAGCTTTCTTT
TRBJ2-7 | - | TRBV7-9 | TRBD2 | CASSLEAGGPYEQYF | TGTGCCAGCAGCTTAGAGGCGGGAGGACCCTACGAGCAGTACTTC
TRBJ1-6 | - | TRBV11-3 | - | CASSPRGWGPYNSPLHF | TGTGCCAGCAGCCCCAGGGGCTGGGGCCCATATAATTCACCCCTCCACTTT
TRBJ1-2 | - | TRBV7-2 | TRBD1 | CASSSDGTGRGYTF | TGTGCCAGCAGCTCAGATGGGACAGGGCGAGGCTACACCTTC